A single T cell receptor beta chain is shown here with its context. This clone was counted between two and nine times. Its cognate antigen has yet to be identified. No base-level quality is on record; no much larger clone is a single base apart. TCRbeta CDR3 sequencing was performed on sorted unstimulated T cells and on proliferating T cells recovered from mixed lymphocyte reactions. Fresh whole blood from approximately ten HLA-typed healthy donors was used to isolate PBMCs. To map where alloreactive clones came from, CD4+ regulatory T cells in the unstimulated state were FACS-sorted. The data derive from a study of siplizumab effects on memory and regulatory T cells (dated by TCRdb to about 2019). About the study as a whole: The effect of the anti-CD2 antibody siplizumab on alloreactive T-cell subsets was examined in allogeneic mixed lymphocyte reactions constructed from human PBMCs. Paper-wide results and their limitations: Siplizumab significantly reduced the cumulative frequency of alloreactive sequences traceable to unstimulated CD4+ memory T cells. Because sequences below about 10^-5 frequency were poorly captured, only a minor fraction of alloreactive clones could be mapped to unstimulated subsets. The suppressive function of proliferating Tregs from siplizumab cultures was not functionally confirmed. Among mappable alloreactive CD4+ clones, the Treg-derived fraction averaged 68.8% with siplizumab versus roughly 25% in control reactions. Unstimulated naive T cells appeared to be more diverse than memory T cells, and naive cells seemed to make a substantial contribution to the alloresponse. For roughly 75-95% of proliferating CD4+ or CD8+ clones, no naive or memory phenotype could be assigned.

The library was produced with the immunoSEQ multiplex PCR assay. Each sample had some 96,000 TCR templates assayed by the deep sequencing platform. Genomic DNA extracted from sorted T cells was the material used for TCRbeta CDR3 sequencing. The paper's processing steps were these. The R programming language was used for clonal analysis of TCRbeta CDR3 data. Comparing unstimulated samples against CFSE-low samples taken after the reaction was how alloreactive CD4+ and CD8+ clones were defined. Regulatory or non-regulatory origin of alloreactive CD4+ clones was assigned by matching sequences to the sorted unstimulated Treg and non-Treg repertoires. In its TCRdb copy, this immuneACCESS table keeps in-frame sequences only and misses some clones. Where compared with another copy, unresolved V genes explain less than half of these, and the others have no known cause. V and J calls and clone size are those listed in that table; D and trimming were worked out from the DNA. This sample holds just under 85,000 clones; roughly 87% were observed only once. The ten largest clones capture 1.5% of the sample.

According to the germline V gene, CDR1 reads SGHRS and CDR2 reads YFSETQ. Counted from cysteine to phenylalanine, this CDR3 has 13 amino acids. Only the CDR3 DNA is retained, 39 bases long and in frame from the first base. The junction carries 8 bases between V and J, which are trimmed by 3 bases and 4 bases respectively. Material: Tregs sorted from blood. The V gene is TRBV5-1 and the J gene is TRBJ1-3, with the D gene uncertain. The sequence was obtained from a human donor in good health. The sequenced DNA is TGCGCCAGCAGCTCGACAAGCGGAAACACCATATATTTT. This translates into CASSSTSGNTIYF.